This T cell receptor (beta chain) came from a study of shared clonotypes between healthy human individuals. Study-level findings and limits: When naive CD4 clonotypes were compared across a few donors, 4% to 5.5% were shared.

About this clone itself: Antigen unknown.

This table comes from immunoSEQ multiplex PCR, and its TCRdb copy is limited to in-frame clones, with some not included. The top ten clones hold roughly 0.61% of a sample with over a million clones, around 78% of them seen once. The germline V gene encodes CDR1 MNHEY and CDR2 SMNVEV (reference sequence). V lost 5 bases, J lost 1 base, and 8 bases lay in between. This CDR3 comprises 14 residues. Healthy HIV-negative adults with no recent acute infections or vaccinations were recruited as donors. All the donors were Caucasian adults who lived in Nashville, Tennessee. The J gene is TRBJ2-2, the V gene TRBV27; D unresolved. The TCR sequence derives from a young man in good health. Some clones in this sample may be carry-over from other donors' samples. Material for sequencing was memory CD4+ T cells from PBMCs. This sample's subset: CD45RA-negative fraction. CDR3 sequence: CASSRRENTGELFF. CDR3 nucleotides: TGTGCCAGCAGTAGAAGGGAGAACACCGGGGAGCTGTTTTTT.